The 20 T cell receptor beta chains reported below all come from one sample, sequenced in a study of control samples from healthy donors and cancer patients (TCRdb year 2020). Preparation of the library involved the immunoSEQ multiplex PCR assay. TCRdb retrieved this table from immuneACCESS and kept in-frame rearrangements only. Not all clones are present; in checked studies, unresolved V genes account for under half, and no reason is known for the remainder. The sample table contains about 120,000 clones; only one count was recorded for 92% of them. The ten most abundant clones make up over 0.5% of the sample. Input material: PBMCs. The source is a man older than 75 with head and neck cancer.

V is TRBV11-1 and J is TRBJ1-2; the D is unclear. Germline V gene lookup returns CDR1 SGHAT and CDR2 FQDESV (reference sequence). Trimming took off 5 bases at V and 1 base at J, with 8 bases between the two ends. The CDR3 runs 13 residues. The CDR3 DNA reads TGTGCCAGCAGCATAGGCGGTAACTATGGCTACACCTTC. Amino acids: CASSIGGNYGYTF. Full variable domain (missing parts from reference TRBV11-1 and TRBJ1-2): EAEVAQSPRYKITEKSQAVAFWCDPISGHATLYWYRQILGQGPELLVQFQDESVVDDSQLPKDRFSAERLKGVDSTLKIQPAELGDSAMYLCASSIGGNYGYTFGSGTRLTVV.

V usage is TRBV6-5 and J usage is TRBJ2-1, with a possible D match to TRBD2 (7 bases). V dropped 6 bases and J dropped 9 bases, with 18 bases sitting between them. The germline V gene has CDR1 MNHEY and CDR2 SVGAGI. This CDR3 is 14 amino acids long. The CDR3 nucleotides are TGTGCCAGCAGACCCAAGCGGGAAGGGGGTGAGCAGTTCTTC. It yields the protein CASRPKREGGEQFF.

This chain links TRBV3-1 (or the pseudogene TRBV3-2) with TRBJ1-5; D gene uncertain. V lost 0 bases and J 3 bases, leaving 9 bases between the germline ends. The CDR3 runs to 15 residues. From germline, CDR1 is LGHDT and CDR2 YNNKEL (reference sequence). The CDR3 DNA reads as TGTGCCAGCAGCCAAGATTCCTCTTACAATCAGCCCCAGCATTTT. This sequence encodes CASSQDSSYNQPQHF.

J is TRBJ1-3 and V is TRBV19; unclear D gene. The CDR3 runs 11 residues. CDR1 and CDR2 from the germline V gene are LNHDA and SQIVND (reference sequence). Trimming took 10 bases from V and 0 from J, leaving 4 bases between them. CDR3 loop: CATNSGNTIYF. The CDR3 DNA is TGTGCCACCAACTCTGGAAACACCATATATTTT.

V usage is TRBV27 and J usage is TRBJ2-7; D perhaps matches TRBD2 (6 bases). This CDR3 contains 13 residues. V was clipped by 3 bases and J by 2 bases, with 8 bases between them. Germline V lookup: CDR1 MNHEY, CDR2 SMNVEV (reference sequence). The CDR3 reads CASSLGLPYEQYF. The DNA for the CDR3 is TGTGCCAGCAGTTTGGGACTGCCCTACGAGCAGTACTTC.

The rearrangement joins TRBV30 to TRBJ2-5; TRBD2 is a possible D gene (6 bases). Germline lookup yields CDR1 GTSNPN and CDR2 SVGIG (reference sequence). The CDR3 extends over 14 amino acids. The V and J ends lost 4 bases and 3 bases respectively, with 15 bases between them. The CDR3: CAWKYGRGEETQYF. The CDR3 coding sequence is TGTGCCTGGAAGTACGGGAGAGGAGAAGAGACCCAGTACTTC.

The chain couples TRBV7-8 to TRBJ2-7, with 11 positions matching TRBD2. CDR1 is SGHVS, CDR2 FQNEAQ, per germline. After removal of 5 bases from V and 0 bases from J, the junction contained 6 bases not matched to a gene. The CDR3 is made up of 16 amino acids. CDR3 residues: CASSDSSGRFSYEQYF. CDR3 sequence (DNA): TGTGCCAGCAGCGACTCTAGCGGGAGGTTCTCCTACGAGCAGTACTTC.

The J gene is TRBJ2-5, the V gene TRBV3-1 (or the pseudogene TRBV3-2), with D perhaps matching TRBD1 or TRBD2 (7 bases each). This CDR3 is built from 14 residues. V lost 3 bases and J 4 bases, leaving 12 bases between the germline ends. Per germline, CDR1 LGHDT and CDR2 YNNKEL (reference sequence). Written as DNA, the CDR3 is TGTGCCAGCAGCCATCAGGGGGGGGCAGAGACCCAGTACTTC. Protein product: CASSHQGGAETQYF.

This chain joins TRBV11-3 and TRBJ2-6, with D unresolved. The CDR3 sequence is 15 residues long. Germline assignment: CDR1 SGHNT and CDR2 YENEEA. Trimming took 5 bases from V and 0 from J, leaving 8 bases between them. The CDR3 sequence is CASSLQSSGANVLTF. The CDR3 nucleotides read TGTGCCAGCAGCCTCCAGAGCTCTGGGGCCAACGTCCTGACTTTC.

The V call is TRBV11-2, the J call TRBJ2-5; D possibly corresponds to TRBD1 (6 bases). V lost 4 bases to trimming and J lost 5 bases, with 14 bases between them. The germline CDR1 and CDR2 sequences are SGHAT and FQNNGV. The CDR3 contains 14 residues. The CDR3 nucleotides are TGTGCCAGCAGCTCAACAGGGTCGGACGAGACCCAGTACTTC. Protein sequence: CASSSTGSDETQYF.

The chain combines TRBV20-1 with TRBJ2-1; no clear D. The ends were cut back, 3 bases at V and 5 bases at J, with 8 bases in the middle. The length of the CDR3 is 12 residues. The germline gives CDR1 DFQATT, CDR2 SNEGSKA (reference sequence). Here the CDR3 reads CSASKGNNEQFF. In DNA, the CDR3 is TGCAGTGCTAGTAAGGGAAACAATGAGCAGTTCTTC.

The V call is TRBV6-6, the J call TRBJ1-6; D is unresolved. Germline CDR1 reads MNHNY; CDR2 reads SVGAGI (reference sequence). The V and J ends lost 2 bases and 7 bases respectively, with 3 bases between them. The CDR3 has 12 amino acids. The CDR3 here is CASSYGNSPLHF. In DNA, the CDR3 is TGTGCCAGCAGTTACGGCAATTCACCCCTCCACTTT.

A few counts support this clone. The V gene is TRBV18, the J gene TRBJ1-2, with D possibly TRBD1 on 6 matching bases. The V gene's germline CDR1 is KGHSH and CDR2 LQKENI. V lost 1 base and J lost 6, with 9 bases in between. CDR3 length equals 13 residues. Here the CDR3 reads CASSPRPGDGYTF. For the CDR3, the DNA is TGTGCCAGCTCACCACGCCCAGGGGATGGCTACACCTTC.

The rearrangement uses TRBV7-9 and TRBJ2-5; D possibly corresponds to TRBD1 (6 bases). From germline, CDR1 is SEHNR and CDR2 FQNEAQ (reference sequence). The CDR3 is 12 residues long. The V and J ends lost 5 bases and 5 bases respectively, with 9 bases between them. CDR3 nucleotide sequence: TGTGCCAGCAGCCCCCAGGGGGAGACCCAGTACTTC. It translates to CASSPQGETQYF. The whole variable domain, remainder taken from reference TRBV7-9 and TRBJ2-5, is DTGVSQNPRHKITKRGQNVTFRCDPISEHNRLYWYRQTLGQGPEFLTYFQNEAQLEKSRLLSDRFSAERPKGSFSTLEIQRTEQGDSAMYLCASSPQGETQYFGPGTRLLVL.

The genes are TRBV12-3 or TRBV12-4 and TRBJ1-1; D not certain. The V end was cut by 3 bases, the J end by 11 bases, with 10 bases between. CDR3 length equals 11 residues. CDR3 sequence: CASSFGRRAFF. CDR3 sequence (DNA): TGTGCCAGCAGTTTCGGGAGAAGGGCTTTCTTT.

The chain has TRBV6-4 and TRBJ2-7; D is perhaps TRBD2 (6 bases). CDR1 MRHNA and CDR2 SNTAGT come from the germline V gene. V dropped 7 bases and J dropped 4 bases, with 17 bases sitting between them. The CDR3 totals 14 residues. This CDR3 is CASTGLGGRYEQYF. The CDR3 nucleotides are TGTGCCAGCACCGGGCTGGGGGGACGGTACGAGCAGTACTTC.

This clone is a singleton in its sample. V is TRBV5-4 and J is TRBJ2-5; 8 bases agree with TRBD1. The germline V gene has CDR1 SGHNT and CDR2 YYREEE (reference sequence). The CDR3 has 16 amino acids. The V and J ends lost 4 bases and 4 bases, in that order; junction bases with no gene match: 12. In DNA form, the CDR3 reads TGTGCCAGCAGCCCCCAGGGGGCAGGGTCTTCAGAGACCCAGTACTTC. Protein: CASSPQGAGSSETQYF.

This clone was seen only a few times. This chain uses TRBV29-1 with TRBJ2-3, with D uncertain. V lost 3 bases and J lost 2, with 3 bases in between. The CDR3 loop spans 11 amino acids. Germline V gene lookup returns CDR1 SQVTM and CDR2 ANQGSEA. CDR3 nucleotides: TGCAGCGTTGAGCTCACAGATACGCAGTATTTT. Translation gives CSVELTDTQYF.

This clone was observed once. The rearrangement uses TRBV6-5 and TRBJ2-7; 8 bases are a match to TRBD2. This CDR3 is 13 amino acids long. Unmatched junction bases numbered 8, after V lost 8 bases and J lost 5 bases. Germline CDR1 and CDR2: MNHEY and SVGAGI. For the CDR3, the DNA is TGTGCCAGCGGTCGGACTAGCAGCCACGAGCAGTACTTC. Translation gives CASGRTSSHEQYF.

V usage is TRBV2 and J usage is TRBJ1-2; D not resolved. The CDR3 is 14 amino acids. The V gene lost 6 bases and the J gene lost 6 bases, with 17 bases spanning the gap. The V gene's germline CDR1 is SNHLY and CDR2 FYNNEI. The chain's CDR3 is CASSRLPRGDGYTF. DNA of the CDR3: TGTGCCAGCAGCCGATTACCCCGCGGGGATGGCTACACCTTC.